The T cell receptor beta chain described here comes from a study of technical replicates of blood from a few donors. The germline gives CDR1 MNHEY, CDR2 SMNVEV (reference sequence). With 5 bases removed from V and 2 bases from J, the gap between germline ends came to 9 bases. CDR3 length: 13 residues. Profiling relied on immunoSEQ multiplex PCR, and the TCRdb table lists in-frame clones only, not all of them. The table lists fewer than 20,000 clones, 82% of them singletons. What was sequenced was PBMCs. V gene TRBV27 combines with J gene TRBJ1-1, with D perhaps TRBD1 (5 bases). The sequence came from a human donor in good health. Some clones in this sample may be carry-over from other donors' samples. CDR3 coding DNA: TGTGCCAGCAGTCCAGGGATTAACACTGAAGCTTTCTTT. It is translated as CASSPGINTEAFF.